This paragraph reports one TCR beta chain. As yet, its antigen is unknown. Cycle 7 day 1, cycle 4 day 1, and baseline were the timepoints at which blood was sampled. The CDR3 runs 13 residues. The germline V gene has CDR1 SQVTM and CDR2 ANQGSEA. V dropped 4 bases and J dropped 6; count of bases not matched to a gene: 2. Only in-frame clones appear in the TCRdb table, and some are missing; sequencing was by immunoSEQ multiplex PCR. The sample holds 45,000 or so clones; about 88% are singletons and the top ten take around 1.1%. The source of the sample is a study of OX40 agonist ivuxolimab in advanced cancers. Study-level results: Clones of CD4+ and CD8+ blood T cells grew by week 6 at doses of 0.1 to 3.0 mg/kg.

The clonotype originates from an adult with an advanced solid tumor such as melanoma, head and neck, liver or kidney cancer. The sequencing used CD4+ or CD8+ T cells sorted from blood, collected in a trial of the OX40 agonist ivuxolimab. This chain connects TRBV29-1 to TRBJ2-3; TRBD2 aligns across 12 bases. DNA for the CDR3: TGCAGCGTTGGCCTAGCGGGAGGGGATACGCAGTATTTT. Translation: CSVGLAGGDTQYF.